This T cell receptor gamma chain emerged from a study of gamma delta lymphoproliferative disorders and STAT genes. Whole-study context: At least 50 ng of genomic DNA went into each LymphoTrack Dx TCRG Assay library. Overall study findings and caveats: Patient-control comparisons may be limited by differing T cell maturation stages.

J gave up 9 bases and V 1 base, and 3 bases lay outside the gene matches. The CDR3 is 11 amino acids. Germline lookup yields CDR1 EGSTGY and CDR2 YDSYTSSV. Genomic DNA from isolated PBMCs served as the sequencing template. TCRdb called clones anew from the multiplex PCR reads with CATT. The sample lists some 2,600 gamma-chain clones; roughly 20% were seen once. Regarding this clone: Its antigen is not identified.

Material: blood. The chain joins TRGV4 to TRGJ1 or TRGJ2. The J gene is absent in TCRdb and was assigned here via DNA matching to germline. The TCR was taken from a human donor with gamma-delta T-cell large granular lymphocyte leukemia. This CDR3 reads CATWDGPKKLF. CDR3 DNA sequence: TGTGCCACCTGGGATGGTCCTAAGAAACTCTTT.